What follows is one TCR beta chain and its context. Its target is unknown. The CDR3 is 14 residues long. Trimming left V 1 base short and J 0 bases short, with 4 bases between. The germline V gene has CDR1 SGHVS and CDR2 FNYEAQ. The entry originates in a study of molecular identifiers for immune sequencing clone quantification. Bulk TCR library preparation followed previously described methods with listed TCR primers. TCRdb independently ran MiXCR on the PCR reads; one entry per CDR3 protein. The table lists about 9,800 distinct CDR3 sequences, just under 20% of them singletons. Study-wide results and limits: The study found clones above 20 RNA copies held over 98% of effector molecules and under 1% in naive cells. Spiked-in Jurkat TCR RNA corresponding to one cell was reported as detectable against approximately 930,000 naive cells. Sizes of clones that are highly expanded could be underestimated (if identical TCR molecules share a barcode).

The source material was naive CD8+ T cells from blood, with Jurkat cell RNA spiked in. Subset reported: FACS-sorted CD8+CD4-CCR7+CD45RA+ naive T cells. The J gene is TRBJ2-4, the V gene TRBV7-6; D not certain. The clonotype comes from a human donor in good health. Some libraries in this study had Jurkat cell RNA spiked in. CDR3 nucleotides: TGTGCCAGCAGCTTAGGAGTAGCCAAAAACATTCAGTACTTC. This codes for CASSLGVAKNIQYF.